This is a list of T cell receptor beta chains from one sample in a study of T-cell reconstitution after alpha-beta-depleted transplantation in children. TCRdb ran MiXCR on the PCR reads and lists one entry per CDR3 protein. Counted here are around 52,000 distinct CDR3 sequences, less than 6% occurring once; the ten biggest clones make up roughly 30%. The source material was PBMCs, mostly from graft donor cells, sampled 60 days after TCRalphabeta/CD19-depleted stem cell transplant. Every receptor here comes from a female patient between 2 and 15 years old who had a stem cell transplant for aplastic anemia, so the T cells may come from the graft donor. Both conserved end residues are part of each CDR3. A D gene is named only where the DNA matches it firmly. Only some rows state a clone size, as once, few, many or a class for expanded clones.

>TRBD2|TRBJ2-6|15|-|TRBV3-1
CASSQGLAGANVLTF
TGTGCCAGCAGCCAGGGACTAGCGGGGGCCAACGTCCTGACTTTC
>-|TRBJ2-5|13|-|TRBV27
CASRPMGQETQYF
TGTGCCAGCAGACCTATGGGGCAAGAGACCCAGTACTTC
>TRBD1|TRBJ1-1|16|many|TRBV9
CASCDIDRGGNTEAFF
TGTGCCAGCTGTGACATAGACAGGGGGGGGAACACTGAAGCTTTCTTT
>-|TRBJ2-6|18|few|TRBV18
CASSPPGHLSSGANVLTF
TGTGCCAGCTCACCACCGGGACATCTAAGCTCTGGGGCCAACGTCCTGACTTTC
>-|TRBJ2-1|14|many|TRBV12-3/TRBV12-4
CASSFTNRDNEQFF
TGTGCCAGCAGTTTTACGAACCGCGACAATGAGCAGTTCTTC
>-|TRBJ2-2|17|-|TRBV20-1
CSARDIKGGKTPGSCFF
-
>-|TRBJ2-5|15|many|TRBV6-5
CASSYRRGGGETQYF
TGTGCCAGCAGTTACAGACGGGGAGGAGGGGAGACCCAGTACTTC
>-|TRBJ2-1|14|-|TRBV3-1
CASSTLTGYNEQFF
TGTGCCAGCAGCACGCTGACAGGTTACAATGAGCAGTTCTTC
>TRBD1|TRBJ2-7|16|many|TRBV7-2
CASSPRTGTGHYEQYF
TGTGCCAGCAGCCCACGGACCGGGACAGGCCACTACGAGCAGTACTTC
>TRBD1|TRBJ1-4|16|many|TRBV28
CASSLGGAGGNEKLFF
TGTGCCAGCAGTTTGGGGGGGGCAGGGGGCAATGAAAAACTGTTTTTT
>-|TRBJ2-5|13|many|TRBV6-5
CASSYSIGETQYF
TGTGCCAGCAGTTACTCGATAGGGGAGACCCAGTACTTC
>TRBD2|TRBJ2-3|17|many|TRBV5-1
CASSLGSGLGHTDTQYF
TGCGCCAGCAGCTTGGGGTCCGGACTAGGCCACACAGATACGCAGTATTTT
>-|TRBJ2-1|13|many|TRBV24-1
CATSDSPGHEQFF
TGTGCCACCAGTGATTCCCCAGGGCATGAGCAGTTCTTC
>TRBD1|TRBJ2-7|13|-|TRBV28
CASFGTVPYEQYF
TGTGCCAGCTTCGGGACAGTTCCATACGAGCAGTACTTC
>-|TRBJ2-2|14|many|TRBV7-6
CASSPWGATGELFF
TGTGCCAGCAGCCCCTGGGGGGCGACCGGGGAGCTGTTTTTT
>TRBD2|TRBJ2-3|13|many|TRBV20-1
CSAIEPGLNTQYF
TGCAGTGCTATTGAACCGGGACTAAATACGCAGTATTTT
>TRBD2|TRBJ2-2|18|-|TRBV20-1
CSARDRASGSLGTGELFF
TGCAGTGCTAGAGATAGGGCTAGCGGGAGTCTGGGCACCGGGGAGCTGTTTTTT
>TRBD1|TRBJ2-1|16|-|TRBV12-5
CASGPTPGQAYNEQFF
TGTGCTAGTGGTCCGACACCGGGACAGGCCTACAATGAGCAGTTCTTC
>-|TRBJ2-3|9|-|TRBV12-5
CAKPGTQYF
TGTGCTAAGCCCGGTACGCAGTATTTT
>TRBD2|TRBJ2-1|13|many|TRBV7-9
CAAGTSGGDEQFF
TGTGCCGCCGGGACTAGCGGGGGCGATGAGCAGTTCTTC
>TRBD2|TRBJ2-3|13|many|TRBV20-1
CSARAGVADTQYF
TGCAGTGCTAGGGCGGGAGTGGCAGATACGCAGTATTTT